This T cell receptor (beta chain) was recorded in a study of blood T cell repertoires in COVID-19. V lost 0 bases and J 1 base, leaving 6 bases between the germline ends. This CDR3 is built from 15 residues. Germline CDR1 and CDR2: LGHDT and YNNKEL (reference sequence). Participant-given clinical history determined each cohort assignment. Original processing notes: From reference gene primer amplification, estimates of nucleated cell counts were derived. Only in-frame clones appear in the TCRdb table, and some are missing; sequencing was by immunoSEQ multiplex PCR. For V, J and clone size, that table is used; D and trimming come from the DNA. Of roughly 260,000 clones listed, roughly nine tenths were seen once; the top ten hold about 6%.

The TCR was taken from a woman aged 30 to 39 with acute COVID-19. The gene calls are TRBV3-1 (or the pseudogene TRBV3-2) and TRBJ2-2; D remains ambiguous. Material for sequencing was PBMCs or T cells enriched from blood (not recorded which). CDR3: CASSQDRQNTGELFF. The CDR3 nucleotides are TGTGCCAGCAGCCAAGATAGACAGAACACCGGGGAGCTGTTTTTT.